This T cell receptor (beta chain) emerged from a study of cytomegalovirus exposure and HLA in healthy donors. About the research overall: A prior analysis found more than 90 million unique TCR beta sequences from some 190 million T cells. General observations from the study: Beyond CMV serostatus, there was no information to go on about immune exposure. Trimming of TCR beta V- and J-genes showed a link, identified in a later analysis, to a missense DCLRE1C variant. HLA allele associations emerged for roughly 17,000 TCR beta sequences in a later analysis, at 0.05 false discovery rate.

13 Jbeta primers and 60 Vbeta primers were used for the PCR. The data were produced by immunoSEQ multiplex PCR, yet TCRdb's version contains in-frame clones alone and is incomplete. The table lists roughly 130,000 clones, about 8.5% of them singletons, with 5.5% in the top ten. This clone was counted between two and nine times. Its antigen is still unknown. Germline V gene data show CDR1 as ENHRY and CDR2 as SYGVKD. V lost 2 bases and J 7 bases, leaving 8 bases between the germline ends. The CDR3 is 12 residues long. The chain couples TRBV10-3 to TRBJ1-2, with TRBD1 as a possible D gene (5 bases). Material: PBMCs. The sequence derives from a man aged 40-49 years in good health and CMV-seronegative. The CDR3 DNA follows: TGTGCCATCAGTGAGCCAGGGCTTGGCTACACCTTC. Translated: CAISEPGLGYTF.